This T cell receptor beta chain is from a study of blood T cell repertoires in COVID-19. The overall study: Nucleic acid was either cDNA or gDNA, and it came from T cells, B-cell-depleted T cells, or PBMCs.

Trimming took 1 base from V and 3 from J; bases not matched to a gene: 10. Germline loops: CDR1 SQVTM, CDR2 ANQGSEA. The CDR3 sequence is 16 residues long. TCRdb keeps only in-frame clones here, not all; method: immunoSEQ multiplex PCR. The data show about 200,000 clones, 85% seen once. This TCR was sampled from an elderly woman with acute or convalescent COVID-19. This chain joins TRBV29-1 and TRBJ2-7; 9 bases align to TRBD2. The sample comprised peripheral blood. CDR3 sequence: CSVEGGTSFRGYEQYF. CDR3 bases: TGCAGCGTTGAAGGGGGGACTAGCTTTAGAGGCTACGAGCAGTACTTC.